This TCR beta chain derives from a study of OX40 agonist ivuxolimab in advanced cancers. V trimming: 5 bases; J trimming: 3 bases; junction bases outside the gene matches: 16. Germline CDR1 is LNHDA and CDR2 is SQIVND (reference sequence). The CDR3 is 19 residues long. The protocol was immunoSEQ multiplex PCR, while the TCRdb copy is restricted to in-frame clones and leaves out a portion. The repertoire holds some 46,000 clones, with roughly 90% as singletons. This chain joins TRBV19 and TRBJ2-7, with 13 bases identical to TRBD2. This clonotype was obtained from an adult with an advanced solid tumor such as melanoma, head and neck, liver or kidney cancer. The source was CD4+ or CD8+ T cells sorted from blood, collected in a trial of the OX40 agonist ivuxolimab. The CDR3 nucleotides read TGTGCCAGTAGTCCCGAAACTAGCGGGAGGGCCAGACTTCTCTACGAGCAGTACTTC. Amino acid sequence: CASSPETSGRARLLYEQYF.